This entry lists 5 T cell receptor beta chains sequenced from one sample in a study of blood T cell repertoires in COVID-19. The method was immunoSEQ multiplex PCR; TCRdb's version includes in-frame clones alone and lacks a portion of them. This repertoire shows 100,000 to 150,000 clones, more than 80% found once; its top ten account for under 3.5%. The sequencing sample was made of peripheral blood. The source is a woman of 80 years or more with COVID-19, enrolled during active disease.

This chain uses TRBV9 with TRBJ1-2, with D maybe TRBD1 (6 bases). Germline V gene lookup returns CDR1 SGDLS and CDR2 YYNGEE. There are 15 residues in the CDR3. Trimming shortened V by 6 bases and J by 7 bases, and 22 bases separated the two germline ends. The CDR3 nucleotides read TGTGCCAGCACCCCGGGGGGGGCTAACGGGGGTGGCTACACCTTC. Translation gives CASTPGGANGGGYTF.

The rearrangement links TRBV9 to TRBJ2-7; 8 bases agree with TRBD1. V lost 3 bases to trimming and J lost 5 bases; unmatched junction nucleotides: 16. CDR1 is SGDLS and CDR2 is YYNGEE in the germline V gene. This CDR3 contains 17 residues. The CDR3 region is CASSADRDVYTGHEQYF. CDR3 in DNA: TGTGCCAGCAGCGCGGACAGGGACGTGTATACTGGCCACGAGCAGTACTTC.

This CDR3 reads CASSQLIGQINQPQHF. The CDR3 coding sequence is TGTGCCAGCAGCCAACTTATTGGGCAGATCAATCAGCCCCAGCATTTT. J is TRBJ1-5 and V is TRBV16, with unresolved D. The CDR3 is made up of 16 amino acids. Germline V CDR1 and CDR2: KGHSY, FQNENV. V was clipped by 2 bases and J by 3 bases, with 14 bases between them.

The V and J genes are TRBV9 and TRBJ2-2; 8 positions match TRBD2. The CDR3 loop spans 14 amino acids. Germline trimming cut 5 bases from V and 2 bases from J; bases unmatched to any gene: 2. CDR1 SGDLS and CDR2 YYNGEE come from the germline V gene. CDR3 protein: CASRLAENTGELFF. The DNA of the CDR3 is TGTGCCAGCAGACTAGCGGAAAACACCGGGGAGCTGTTTTTT.

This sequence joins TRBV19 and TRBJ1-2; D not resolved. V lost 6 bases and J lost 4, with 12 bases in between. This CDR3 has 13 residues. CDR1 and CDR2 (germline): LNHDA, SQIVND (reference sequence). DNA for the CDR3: TGTGCCAGTAGGAAAGGACTATCCTATGGCTACACCTTC. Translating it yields CASRKGLSYGYTF.